The clone carrying this T cell receptor beta chain has only a few counts. This entry belongs to a study of response to subunit inactivated influenza vaccine. This CDR3 is built from 20 residues. Trimming shortened V by 0 bases and J by 0 bases, and 22 bases separated the two germline ends. CDR1 is ENHRY and CDR2 is SYGVKD in the germline V gene. TCRdb processed the RT-PCR reads anew with MiXCR; each CDR3 protein has one entry. The data show about 540,000 distinct CDR3 sequences, under 30% seen once. These data also formed part of another study, on T cells expressing NK-cell markers. In that study: UMIs were included in TCR beta cDNA generated by 5'RACE template switching. The study found dominant NKG2C+ clonotypes at roughly 1.0-8% of CD8+ T cells in roughly six donors. HCMV specificity was not established for the expanded NKG2C+ T cell clones.

This chain uses TRBV10-3 with TRBJ2-3; TRBD1 is a possible D gene (5 bases). This specimen consisted of CD4+ T cells sorted from PBMCs, obtained approximately 12 days after vaccination. The sequence was collected from a man aged 45 to 65 who received an inactivated influenza vaccine. CDR3 amino acids: CAISESVSGAKSISTDTQYF. The CDR3 nucleotides are TGTGCCATCAGTGAGTCCGTTTCTGGGGCCAAGAGTATTAGCACAGATACGCAGTATTTT.